This T cell receptor (beta chain) appears in the sequencing data of a study of early T cells in non-severe SARS-CoV-2 infection. Study in general: The input, bulk RNA from unsorted whole blood, was sequenced, and chains were unpaired. Study-wide results and caveats: Anti-spike CD8 responses were favored by VDJdb matching, which missed private and CD4 specificities.

cDNA molecules, individually, were tagged with unique molecular identifiers. Each CDR3 protein is one row after TCRdb ran MiXCR on the 5' RACE reads. The table records roughly 83,000 distinct CDR3 sequences, 10% of them present only once. The germline CDR1 and CDR2 sequences are SGHVS and FNYEAQ. The V and J ends lost 4 bases and 1 base respectively, with 23 bases between them. The CDR3 contains 20 residues. Remarks on this clonotype: Its antigen is not known.

V gene TRBV7-6 combines with J gene TRBJ2-6; tentative D call: TRBD1 (5 bases). This receptor was taken from an adult who was a healthcare worker with PCR-confirmed SARS-CoV-2 infection or an uninfected control (not recorded which). The source was whole blood, collected at baseline. CDR3 residues: CASSSSPRAAHRSGANVLTF. CDR3 bases: TGTGCCAGCAGCTCCTCCCCCAGGGCAGCCCACAGGTCTGGGGCCAACGTCCTGACTTTC.